The TCR beta chain described here comes from a study of T cells in localized non-small cell lung cancer. This clone has only a few counts. Its antigen is unidentified. Whole-study results and caveats: Elevated blood T cell density was associated with longer overall survival.

Measured with immunoSEQ multiplex PCR; TCRdb has only the in-frame clones, and not every one. The sample lists 1,500 or so clones; about a fifth were seen once. The sequencing used normal lung tissue next to the tumor, collected before any cancer treatment. The TCR was taken from a woman aged 35-75 years with stage I lung adenocarcinoma.

The CDR3 DNA is TGTGCCACCAGCTTAGGACTAGCGGGATCATACGAGCAGTACTTC. Translation gives CATSLGLAGSYEQYF. The V gene is TRBV15, the J gene TRBJ2-7, with TRBD2 identical over 12 bases. The germline CDR1 and CDR2 sequences are LNHNV and YYDKDF (reference sequence). The CDR3 contains 15 residues. Germline trimming cut 5 bases from V and 4 bases from J; bases unmatched to any gene: 6.